Sequencing of this TCR beta chain was carried out in a study of T-cell memory formation after mild COVID-19. Study-level results: Contracting clones, day 15 to 85, had balanced CD4/CD8, and later expanders favored CD4+. In second-wave clones peaking day 37, SARS-CoV-2 specificity remained unconfirmed.

The V end was cut by 8 bases, the J end by 1 base, with 11 bases between. The CDR3 extends over 13 amino acids. The germline V gene encodes CDR1 SGHVS and CDR2 FNYEAQ. This clonotype showed up many times. What it recognizes is unknown. MiXCR was run by TCRdb on the 5' RACE reads, yielding one entry per CDR3 protein. The repertoire holds 200,000 to 250,000 distinct CDR3 sequences, with approximately 15% as singletons. This TCR was recovered from an adult woman who had mild COVID-19 (a few samples of this study predate the infection). Cell type and time point are not known. The sequenced sample was PBMCs or a T cell subset sorted from them (not recorded which). J is TRBJ1-1 and V is TRBV7-6, with D possibly matching TRBD1 (6 bases). The CDR3 sequence is CASASGANTEAFF. DNA of the CDR3: TGTGCCAGCGCTTCGGGGGCGAACACTGAAGCTTTCTTT.